The 18 T cell receptor beta chains below come from one sample, sequenced in a study of blood T cell repertoires in COVID-19. The method was immunoSEQ multiplex PCR; TCRdb's version includes in-frame clones alone and lacks a portion of them. This sample has roughly 500,000 clones, with roughly 89% found just once. The specimen sequenced was peripheral blood. The receptors come from a man aged 18 to 30 with COVID-19, enrolled during active disease.

The V and J genes are TRBV10-3 and TRBJ2-7; no clear D gene. CDR3 length equals 12 residues. Germline lookup yields CDR1 ENHRY and CDR2 SYGVKD. The V end was cut by 11 bases, the J end by 0 bases, with 11 bases between. This CDR3 is CAFGPSSYEQYF. The DNA for the CDR3 is TGTGCCTTTGGCCCTAGCTCCTACGAGCAGTACTTC.

The gene calls are TRBV27 and TRBJ1-4; TRBD1 matches 7 bases. The V gene end was trimmed by 5 bases and the J gene end by 3 bases; junction bases not matched to a gene: 9. CDR1 MNHEY and CDR2 SMNVEV come from the germline V gene (reference sequence). This CDR3 is built from 16 residues. CDR3 coding DNA: TGTGCCAGCAGTAAATATGGGGACAGCCCTAATGAAAAACTGTTTTTT. Translating it yields CASSKYGDSPNEKLFF.

V gene TRBV5-1 combines with J gene TRBJ2-1, with D tentatively TRBD2 (5 bases). Germline CDR1 and CDR2: SGHRS and YFSETQ. The ends were cut back, 2 bases at V and 5 bases at J, with 11 bases in the middle. This CDR3 has 14 amino acids. The CDR3 is CASSFGRVHNEQFF. CDR3 DNA sequence: TGCGCCAGCAGCTTCGGGCGGGTTCACAATGAGCAGTTCTTC.

The chain joins TRBV7-9 to TRBJ2-3, with D possibly TRBD2 on 5 matching bases. The CDR3 extends over 15 amino acids. Germline V CDR1 and CDR2: SEHNR, FQNEAQ (reference sequence). V was cut by 2 bases and J by 3 bases, with 12 bases left in between. The CDR3 DNA reads TGTGCCAGCAGCTTATTGAAGGACTCGACAGATACGCAGTATTTT. Its translation: CASSLLKDSTDTQYF. Based on the CDR3 plus reference TRBV7-9 and TRBJ2-3, the full variable domain is DTGVSQNPRHKITKRGQNVTFRCDPISEHNRLYWYRQTLGQGPEFLTYFQNEAQLEKSRLLSDRFSAERPKGSFSTLEIQRTEQGDSAMYLCASSLLKDSTDTQYFGPGTRLTVL.

The chain couples TRBV27 to TRBJ2-5; D is perhaps TRBD1 (5 bases). The germline V gene has CDR1 MNHEY and CDR2 SMNVEV (reference sequence). The V and J ends lost 6 bases and 1 base respectively, with 12 bases between them. The CDR3 sequence is 14 residues long. The CDR3, as DNA: TGTGCCAGCAGGGGTTCTGGGGCCCAAGAGACCCAGTACTTC. Translating it yields CASRGSGAQETQYF.

The count of this clone is one. The J gene is TRBJ1-2, the V gene TRBV5-6, with TRBD1 as a possible D gene (5 bases). V lost 4 bases and J lost 6, with 13 bases in between. The CDR3 is made up of 13 amino acids. Germline CDR1 and CDR2: SGHDT and YYEEEE. The CDR3 loop is CASSTQWGDGYTF. The CDR3 bases are TGTGCCAGCAGCACCCAGTGGGGGGATGGCTACACCTTC.

The chain combines TRBV5-1 with TRBJ2-7; 12 nucleotides agree with TRBD2. V was pared by 2 bases and J by 2 bases, with 2 bases of the junction left unmatched. The CDR3 covers 15 residues. The germline CDR1 and CDR2 sequences are SGHRS and YFSETQ. This CDR3 reads CASSFLAGGTYEQYF. The CDR3 DNA is TGCGCCAGCAGCTTTCTAGCGGGGGGGACCTACGAGCAGTACTTC.

This clone occurred a few times. The chain has TRBV7-8 and TRBJ2-1; TRBD1 agrees at 9 bases. The V and J ends lost 4 bases and 8 bases, in that order; junction bases with no gene match: 9. CDR1 SGHVS and CDR2 FQNEAQ come from the germline V gene. There are 15 residues in the CDR3. CDR3 sequence (DNA): TGTGCCAGCAGCTATTTCCGGGACAGGGTATATGAGCAGTTCTTC. This codes for CASSYFRDRVYEQFF.

This rearrangement joins TRBV2 to TRBJ2-2; 11 bases map to TRBD2. Per germline, CDR1 SNHLY and CDR2 FYNNEI. This CDR3 region has 15 residues. After removal of 11 bases from V and 1 base from J, the junction contained 6 bases not matched to a gene. The CDR3 here is CAGDSGRGNTGELFF. The CDR3 DNA reads as TGTGCCGGAGATAGCGGGAGGGGGAACACCGGGGAGCTGTTTTTT.

The chain couples TRBV30 to TRBJ2-6, with D possibly being TRBD2 (6 bases). In germline, CDR1 is GTSNPN, CDR2 SVGIG (reference sequence). The V end was cut by 1 base, the J end by 2 bases, with 15 bases between. This CDR3 spans 17 amino acids. The CDR3 nucleotides read TGTGCCTGGAGTGGGTGGCGGGAAGGGGCTGGGGCCAACGTCCTGACTTTC. Its protein product is CAWSGWREGAGANVLTF.

This clone was seen once. The chain couples TRBV2 to TRBJ1-2; D is possibly TRBD1 (5 bases). Germline V gives CDR1 SNHLY, CDR2 FYNNEI. The CDR3 is 13 residues long. Trimming shortened V by 8 bases and J by 4 bases, and 14 bases separated the two germline ends. The CDR3 protein is CASGEDKAYGYTF. The CDR3 DNA is TGTGCCAGCGGCGAGGACAAGGCCTATGGCTACACCTTC.

The rearrangement links TRBV6-6 to TRBJ2-1, with TRBD1 as a possible D gene (6 bases). There are 13 residues in the CDR3. From germline, CDR1 is MNHNY and CDR2 SVGAGI (reference sequence). V was pared by 4 bases and J by 3 bases, with 7 bases between. The CDR3 nucleotides are TGTGCCAGCAGTTCGGACAGCTACAATGAGCAGTTCTTC. Its translation is CASSSDSYNEQFF.

This chain joins TRBV6-5 and TRBJ2-3, with D hard to call. This CDR3 has 13 amino acids. Germline CDR1 and CDR2: MNHEY and SVGAGI. V shed 7 bases and J shed 6 bases, with 14 bases lying between them. In nucleotides, the CDR3 is TGTGCCAGCAAAGAATCGGTTCGTGATACGCAGTATTTT. This codes for CASKESVRDTQYF.

This chain joins TRBV5-1 and TRBJ2-1; 7 nucleotides match TRBD2. Per germline, CDR1 SGHRS and CDR2 YFSETQ. The CDR3 length is 14 residues. The trim removed 5 bases at V and 5 bases at J, leaving 7 bases unmatched. CDR3 residues: CASRLARSDNEQFF. The CDR3, as DNA: TGCGCCAGCAGACTAGCGCGGAGCGACAATGAGCAGTTCTTC.

The V gene is TRBV5-1, the J gene TRBJ1-1, with TRBD1 identical over 9 bases. Germline-derived CDR1 and CDR2 are SGHRS and YFSETQ. The CDR3 runs to 16 residues. Germline trimming cut 2 bases from V and 4 bases from J; bases unmatched to any gene: 9. The CDR3 sequence: CASSFGTGRGGTEAFF. CDR3 DNA sequence: TGCGCCAGCAGCTTCGGGACAGGGAGAGGGGGCACTGAAGCTTTCTTT.

V gene TRBV24-1 combines with J gene TRBJ2-1, with 9 bases identical to TRBD1. There are 14 residues in the CDR3. The V gene end was trimmed by 5 bases and the J gene end by 8 bases; junction bases not matched to a gene: 6. Germline V CDR1 and CDR2: KGHDR, SFDVKD. CDR3 loop: CATSAPGQGHEQFF. For the CDR3, the DNA is TGTGCCACCAGTGCCCCGGGACAGGGCCATGAGCAGTTCTTC.

This sequence joins TRBV7-9 and TRBJ2-1; D perhaps matches TRBD2 (7 bases). Germline values: CDR1 SEHNR, CDR2 FQNEAQ (reference sequence). The CDR3 loop spans 15 amino acids. Trimming left V 1 base short and J 5 bases short, with 12 bases between. This CDR3 reads CASSLVGGLHNEQFF. The CDR3 DNA sequence: TGTGCCAGCAGCTTAGTGGGGGGGCTCCACAATGAGCAGTTCTTC.

The V and J genes are TRBV9 and TRBJ2-6; unclear D gene. Germline assignment: CDR1 SGDLS and CDR2 YYNGEE. Trimming removed 0 bases from V and 4 bases from J, with 11 bases in between. The CDR3 has 16 amino acids. CDR3 loop: CASSVAVARGANVLTF. In DNA, the CDR3 is TGTGCCAGCAGCGTAGCGGTTGCTCGGGGGGCCAACGTCCTGACTTTC.